Sequencing of this T cell receptor (beta chain) was carried out in a study of cytomegalovirus exposure and HLA in healthy donors. A remark on this clone: Antigen specificity is unknown.

The PCR used 60 Vbeta and 13 Jbeta primers. Using immunoSEQ multiplex PCR, the repertoire was profiled, and TCRdb retains in-frame clones only, with some absent. The sample lists about 55,000 clones, around three fifths occurring once. Findings and caveats of the study: The study listed under 200 cytomegalovirus-associated TCR beta chains. Later on, a genetic analysis was performed. It linked a missense variant in DCLRE1C with V- and J-gene trimming of TCR beta.

V shed 8 bases and J 0 bases; nucleotides not matched to a gene: 8. The CDR3 runs to 16 residues. Germline V gives CDR1 LGHNT, CDR2 FRNRAP. The sequence was obtained from a human donor in good health. The source material was PBMCs. The chain recombines TRBV12-5 with TRBJ2-1, with 9 positions matching TRBD2. The CDR3 DNA is TGTGCTAGTAAGGGTTGGCGGGGGGGCTCCTACAATGAGCAGTTCTTC. This translates into CASKGWRGGSYNEQFF.